This section outlines one T cell receptor (beta chain) sequence together with its context. Trimming pared 1 base from V and 6 bases from J, leaving 9 bases between. Germline loops: CDR1 KGHSH, CDR2 LQKENI. This CDR3 is 13 amino acids long. In the original analysis: Amplification with reference gene primers provided the estimates of nucleated cell counts. Repertoires were generated with immunoSEQ multiplex PCR, while TCRdb's copy carries only in-frame clones and drops some. Clone size and V and J calls were adopted from that table, with D and trimming inferred from the DNA. Among approximately 85,000 clones, approximately 92% were seen once, and the ten largest hold about 6.3%. The sample belongs to a study of blood T cell repertoires in COVID-19. About the research overall: Acute and convalescent COVID-19 samples came from the United States, Italy and Spain. PBMCs, B-cell-depleted T cells, or T cells provided the cDNA or gDNA that made up the material.

The source is an older woman with active COVID-19. The gene calls are TRBV18 and TRBJ1-1; tentatively, D is TRBD1 (5 bases). Sequencing input: peripheral blood. Written as DNA, the CDR3 is TGTGCCAGCTCACCACTAGGGGATGCTGAAGCTTTCTTT. Protein: CASSPLGDAEAFF.